This T cell receptor beta chain originates from a study of cytomegalovirus exposure and HLA in healthy donors. Germline assignment: CDR1 MNHEY and CDR2 SMNVEV (reference sequence). The CDR3 contains 17 residues. Trimming took off 5 bases at V and 0 bases at J, with 14 bases between the two ends. Only a few counts were recorded for this clone. 13 Jbeta primers and 60 Vbeta primers were used for the PCR. TCRdb's table, derived via immunoSEQ multiplex PCR, lists solely in-frame clones and lacks some. The sample lists 120,000 to 150,000 clones, about three quarters seen once, with roughly 0.68% in the top ten.

The sequenced material came from PBMCs. The chain carries TRBV27 and TRBJ2-6, with D possibly TRBD1 on 5 matching bases. The TCR was taken from a male donor in good health and CMV-seronegative. The CDR3 bases are TGTGCCAGCAGTCCTATAAGACAGTACTCTGGGGCCAACGTCCTGACTTTC. This sequence encodes CASSPIRQYSGANVLTF.